These T cell receptor beta chains were read from a single sample in a study of cytomegalovirus exposure and HLA in healthy donors. The method was immunoSEQ multiplex PCR; TCRdb's version includes in-frame clones alone and lacks a portion of them. The repertoire holds roughly 150,000 clones, with over 65% as singletons. Input material: PBMCs. Receptor source: a woman in her 30s in good health and CMV-seronegative. The CDR3 runs from the conserved cysteine through the conserved F or W. A D gene is named only where the DNA matches it firmly. Clone sizes are given selectively: once, few, many, or a class where the clone is expanded.

v_gene	j_gene	abundance	d_gene	CDR3nt	CDR3aa
TRBV7-2	TRBJ2-3	few	TRBD2	TGTGCCAGCAGCTTGGGGGGGGAAGCGAGGGCGCAGTATTTT	CASSLGGEARAQYF
TRBV15	TRBJ2-1	many	-	TGTGCCACCAGCAGAGACCCACAACAGGGCAATGAGCAGTTCTTC	CATSRDPQQGNEQFF
TRBV15	TRBJ2-6	-	-	TGTGCCACCAGCAGAGATCCGGCTGGGGCCAACGTCCTGACTTTC	CATSRDPAGANVLTF
TRBV28	TRBJ1-6	few	-	TGTGCCAGCACCCAGGGAGGATTTAATTCACCCCTCCACTTT	CASTQGGFNSPLHF
TRBV25-1	TRBJ2-7	-	TRBD1	TGTGCCAGCAGAAGGACAGGGGTAGGGGACTACGAGCAGTACTTC	CASRRTGVGDYEQYF
TRBV27	TRBJ2-5	-	TRBD2	TGTGCCAGCAGAGGGATGAAAGCGGGGGAAGAGACCCAGTACTTC	CASRGMKAGEETQYF
TRBV10-2	TRBJ1-6	-	-	TGCGCCAGCAGTGAGACCCAGGGTGATGCCTCCTATAATTCACCCCTCCACTTT	CASSETQGDASYNSPLHF
TRBV5-1	TRBJ1-2	-	TRBD1	TGCGCCAGCAGCTTAGAGACAGGGACAAACTATGGCTACACCTTC	CASSLETGTNYGYTF
TRBV5-4	TRBJ2-2	-	TRBD2	TGTGCCAGCAGCGGCACTAGCGGGAGGGGAGGCACCGGGGAGCTGTTTTTT	CASSGTSGRGGTGELFF
TRBV19	TRBJ1-6	-	TRBD1	TGTGCCAGTAGTGCCCGGACAGGGCTTAGTTCACCCCTCCACTTT	CASSARTGLSSPLHF
TRBV6-1	TRBJ1-4	-	TRBD1	TGTGCCAGCACACGGGACAGAATGGCTGAAAAACTGTTTTTT	CASTRDRMAEKLFF
TRBV5-6	TRBJ2-3	once	TRBD2	TGTGCCAGCAGGGGGCGGGGTAGCGGGGACATCACAGATACGCAGTATTTT	CASRGRGSGDITDTQYF
TRBV29-1	TRBJ1-3	-	-	TGCAGCGCCGCCCCTAGCGGCCTTGCTGGAAACACCATATATTTT	CSAAPSGLAGNTIYF
TRBV27	TRBJ2-3	-	-	TGTGCCAGCAGAATTTGGGGGGAAGCTAGCACAGATACGCAGTATTTT	CASRIWGEASTDTQYF
TRBV6-6	TRBJ1-4	-	TRBD1	TGTGCCAGCAGTACCTGGGCAGGGGGAGGAAAACTGTTTTTT	CASSTWAGGGKLFF
TRBV4-1	TRBJ2-6	-	TRBD1	TGCGCCAGCAGCAGTATGGGACAGAGGATGACTGGGGCCAACGTCCTGACTTTC	CASSSMGQRMTGANVLTF
TRBV29-1	TRBJ2-5	few	-	TGCAGCGCGAGCCGAGATTCGTACCAAGAGACCCAGTACTTC	CSASRDSYQETQYF
TRBV5-4	TRBJ2-3	-	TRBD2	TGTGCCAGCAGCCGGGGACTAGACACAGATACGCAGTATTTT	CASSRGLDTDTQYF
TRBV15	TRBJ1-4	once	-	TGTGCCACCAGCAGAGATGGGGCAGGGTTGGAAGGAAAACTGTTTTTT	CATSRDGAGLEGKLFF
TRBV9	TRBJ2-1	-	-	TGTGCCAGCAGCGTAGACGGGTCAGTCGGCGATGAGCAGTTCTTC	CASSVDGSVGDEQFF
TRBV2	TRBJ2-7	-	-	TGTGCCAGCAGTGAAGACTACTCCTACGAGCAGTACTTC	CASSEDYSYEQYF
TRBV6-5	TRBJ2-3	-	-	TGTGCCAGCAGTAGGGGGGATACGCAGTATTTT	CASSRGDTQYF
TRBV5-1	TRBJ2-3	-	TRBD2	TGCGCCAGCAGCCCCCGGACTAGCGGGGCCTACACAGATACGCAGTATTTT	CASSPRTSGAYTDTQYF
TRBV6-1	TRBJ2-7	-	TRBD1	TGTGCCAGCAGTGAGGAGGACAGGGCCCCCTACGAGCAGTACTTC	CASSEEDRAPYEQYF
TRBV28	TRBJ2-5	-	-	TGTGCCAGCAGTCGGCAAGAGACCCAGTACTTC	CASSRQETQYF
TRBV2	TRBJ2-3	-	-	TGTGCCAGCAGCCTTAGCACAGATACGCAGTATTTT	CASSLSTDTQYF
TRBV19	TRBJ2-3	-	-	TGTGCCAGCTCCCGCGCCCCAGATACGCAGTATTTT	CASSRAPDTQYF
TRBV19	TRBJ2-3	-	-	TGTGCCAGTAGTTCCCAGGACTCTAGCCCGGGATGGCTTAGCACAGATACGCAGTATTTT	CASSSQDSSPGWLSTDTQYF
TRBV18	TRBJ2-7	few	-	TGTGCCAGCTCACCTGCAGGGTGGGACGAGCAGTACTTC	CASSPAGWDEQYF
TRBV19	TRBJ2-5	once	TRBD2	TGTGCCAGTAGTTTCGGACTAGCGGGGCGGCACGAGACCCAGTACTTC	CASSFGLAGRHETQYF
TRBV7-6	TRBJ2-3	-	TRBD2	TGTGCCAGCAGCTTTAGGAGCGGGGGGGCCTCGACAGATACGCAGTATTTT	CASSFRSGGASTDTQYF
TRBV6-5	TRBJ2-7	-	TRBD1	TGTGCCAGCAGCCGGACAGGGGGCGAAAACGAGCAGTACTTC	CASSRTGGENEQYF
TRBV5-4	TRBJ1-2	few	TRBD1	TGTGCCAGCAGCTTGGGAGGGGGCGCGGGCTATGGCTACACCTTC	CASSLGGGAGYGYTF
TRBV6-1	TRBJ1-1	-	-	TGTGCCAGCAGTAGACTACAGGGTGGTACTGAAGCTTTCTTT	CASSRLQGGTEAFF
TRBV18	TRBJ2-2	-	-	TGTGCCAGCTCACCCACCTCGACTAGATCCGGGGAGCTGTTTTTT	CASSPTSTRSGELFF
TRBV2	TRBJ2-1	-	TRBD1	TGTGCCAGCAGAACCTCGTTTGGGGGACAGGTCTACAATGAGCAGTTCTTC	CASRTSFGGQVYNEQFF
TRBV7-8	TRBJ2-2	-	TRBD1	TGTGCCAGCAGCGGAGGGACAGGGAACACCGGGGAGCTGTTTTTT	CASSGGTGNTGELFF
TRBV2	TRBJ1-1	-	-	TGTGCCAGCACTCTCGGGATGAACACTGAAGCTTTCTTT	CASTLGMNTEAFF
TRBV30	TRBJ1-1	-	-	TGTGCCTGGGAAACAGGGTACTGGAACACTGAAGCTTTCTTT	CAWETGYWNTEAFF
TRBV7-9	TRBJ1-1	-	-	TGTGCCAGCAGCTTTGAGGATCGTGAAGCTTTCTTT	CASSFEDREAFF
TRBV6-5	TRBJ2-1	-	TRBD2	TGTGCCAGCAGGGGACTAGCGGGAGATAGTGAGCAGTTCTTC	CASRGLAGDSEQFF
TRBV9	TRBJ1-6	-	TRBD1	TGTGCCAGCAGCCCCCGGGTGGGGGACAGACCCCAACCCCTCCACTTT	CASSPRVGDRPQPLHF
TRBV18	TRBJ2-7	-	TRBD2	TGTGCCAGCTCACCGGGACTAGCGGGAGGGCCCCACGAGCAGTACTTC	CASSPGLAGGPHEQYF
TRBV9	TRBJ2-2	-	TRBD2	TGTGCCAGCAGCCGGGCGGGGGTAAAGAACACCGGGGAGCTGTTTTTT	CASSRAGVKNTGELFF
TRBV5-1	TRBJ1-1	-	-	TGCGCCAGCAGCGCCGGACAGATCTACACTGAAGCTTTCTTT	CASSAGQIYTEAFF
TRBV6-5	TRBJ1-6	once	TRBD1	TGTGCCAGCAGTTACCGACAGGGGGCGGAATCACCCCTCCACTTT	CASSYRQGAESPLHF
TRBV9	TRBJ2-1	-	TRBD1	TGTGCCAGCAGCGGCTGGGGACAGGGGTGGAATGAGCAGTTCTTC	CASSGWGQGWNEQFF
TRBV28	TRBJ2-2	-	TRBD1	TGTGCCAGCAGTTTAAGGGGGCGGACAGGCCTGAACACCGGGGAGCTGTTTTTT	CASSLRGRTGLNTGELFF
TRBV4-1	TRBJ1-3	-	-	TGCGCCAGCAGCCAAGTGGATATGGGGCTAAACTCTGGAAACGCCATATATTTT	CASSQVDMGLNSGNAIYF
TRBV6-5	TRBJ2-3	-	-	TGTGCCAGCAGTTACTCGGGACTTTACACAGATACGCAGTATTTT	CASSYSGLYTDTQYF
TRBV2	TRBJ2-2	few	-	TGTGCCAGCAGAGCGTTGGGACTCGGGGAGCTGTTTTTT	CASRALGLGELFF
TRBV9	TRBJ1-1	few	-	TGTGCCAGCAGCGTAGGGGGGGACACTGAAGCTTTCTTT	CASSVGGDTEAFF
TRBV6-1	TRBJ1-3	few	-	TGTGCCAGCAGTGAAGAATTCCCGGACTTACTTGGAAACACCATATATTTT	CASSEEFPDLLGNTIYF